The 21 T cell receptor beta chains listed next were all sequenced from one sample in a study of cytomegalovirus exposure and HLA in healthy donors. Repertoires were generated with immunoSEQ multiplex PCR, while TCRdb's copy carries only in-frame clones and drops some. The sample has about 200,000 clones, roughly 84% seen once. Source material: PBMCs. These receptors all stem from a woman between 18 and 29 years old in good health and CMV-seropositive.

V and J are TRBV28 and TRBJ1-4; TRBD1 might be the D (6 bases). Germline CDR1 MDHEN, CDR2 SYDVKM. CDR3 size: 15 residues. The V gene lost 0 bases and the J gene lost 6 bases, with 11 bases spanning the gap. The CDR3 loop reads CASSLWGADHEKLFF. The CDR3 nucleotides are TGTGCCAGCAGTTTATGGGGGGCAGATCATGAAAAACTGTTTTTT.

The genes are TRBV7-2 and TRBJ2-7; the D gene is possibly TRBD2 (6 bases). The CDR3 extends over 17 amino acids. Germline V CDR1 and CDR2: SGHTA, FQGNSA. Trimming stripped 0 bases from V and 3 bases from J, with 18 bases between. CDR3 nucleotides: TGTGCCAGCAGCTTAGCGGGTAATAGGAGGGGCCACTACGAGCAGTACTTC. This translates into CASSLAGNRRGHYEQYF.

The chain joins TRBV5-6 to TRBJ2-7, with D perhaps matching TRBD1 (5 bases). Trimming took off 0 bases at V and 4 bases at J, with 11 bases between the two ends. Germline V CDR1 and CDR2: SGHDT, YYEEEE. This CDR3 has 14 amino acids. The CDR3: CASSLAGRAYEQYF. The DNA for the CDR3 is TGTGCCAGCAGCTTGGCCGGCAGGGCGTACGAGCAGTACTTC.

The chain couples TRBV16 to TRBJ1-5; D gene ambiguous. This CDR3 is built from 12 residues. Trimming cost V 2 bases and J 8 bases, with 7 bases left between them. Germline CDR1 and CDR2: KGHSY and FQNENV. Written as DNA, the CDR3 is TGTGCCAGCAGCCAACCCGGTGAGCCCCAGCATTTT. This sequence encodes CASSQPGEPQHF.

The chain has TRBV6-5 and TRBJ1-5, with 11 bases matching TRBD1. The CDR3 extends over 15 amino acids. Germline trimming cut 5 bases from V and 3 bases from J; bases unmatched to any gene: 3. CDR1 is MNHEY, CDR2 SVGAGI, per germline. The CDR3 loop reads CASSRTGGTNQPQHF. The DNA of the CDR3 is TGTGCCAGCAGTAGGACAGGGGGCACCAATCAGCCCCAGCATTTT.

V usage is TRBV11-3 and J usage is TRBJ2-2, with TRBD2 matching over 11 bases. V shed 4 bases, J shed 4 bases, and the junction held 2 bases outside the gene matches. The CDR3 has 15 amino acids. CDR1 SGHNT and CDR2 YENEEA come from the germline V gene. CDR3 sequence: CASSSLAGGTGELFF. DNA for the CDR3: TGTGCCAGCAGCTCTCTAGCGGGAGGCACCGGGGAGCTGTTTTTT. Combining the CDR3 with reference TRBV11-3 and TRBJ2-2 gives the whole variable domain EAGVVQSPRYKIIEKKQPVAFWCNPISGHNTLYWYLQNLGQGPELLIRYENEEAVDDSQLPKDRFSAERLKGVDSTLKIQPAELGDSAVYLCASSSLAGGTGELFFGEGSRLTVL.

The chain joins TRBV5-1 to TRBJ2-7; TRBD2 matches at 13 bases. V gave up 0 bases and J gave up 5 bases; unmatched junction bases: 2. Germline CDR1 reads SGHRS; CDR2 reads YFSETQ. The CDR3 is 15 residues long. The CDR3 DNA is TGCGCCAGCAGCTTGGCGGGACTAGCGGGAAACGAGCAGTACTTC. It specifies CASSLAGLAGNEQYF.

This chain connects TRBV7-8 to TRBJ1-5; 9 positions agree with TRBD1. Looked up from germline, CDR1 is SGHVS and CDR2 is FQNEAQ. The CDR3 runs 15 residues. V lost 5 bases and J lost 4; bases outside the gene matches: 6. The CDR3 loop is CASSAGTGPNQPQHF. CDR3 DNA sequence: TGTGCCAGCAGCGCAGGGACAGGGCCAAATCAGCCCCAGCATTTT.

The V and J genes are TRBV6-5 and TRBJ2-2, with 7 bases fitting TRBD1. Unmatched junction bases numbered 8, after V lost 4 bases and J lost 3 bases. The CDR3 contains 16 residues. Germline CDR1 is MNHEY and CDR2 is SVGAGI. The CDR3, as DNA: TGTGCCAGCAGTTCCCTCGGGACAGTAGACACCGGGGAGCTGTTTTTT. Its protein product is CASSSLGTVDTGELFF.

This chain links TRBV28 with TRBJ1-1; a possible D gene is TRBD1 (5 bases). Trimming stripped 5 bases from V and 5 bases from J, with 21 bases between. Germline loops: CDR1 MDHEN, CDR2 SYDVKM. This CDR3 is built from 16 residues. CDR3 DNA sequence: TGTGCCAGCAGTCCCCCCCCACAGGATGTTGGAACTGAAGCTTTCTTT. This encodes CASSPPPQDVGTEAFF.

This sequence joins TRBV4-2 and TRBJ1-2; D unclear. Trimming pared 0 bases from V and 2 bases from J, leaving 13 bases between. The CDR3 has 16 residues. Per the germline V gene, CDR1 is LGHNA and CDR2 is YNFKEQ. The CDR3, as DNA: TGTGCCAGCAGCCAAGAGGCTCACGGGTCCAACTATGGCTACACCTTC. Translation: CASSQEAHGSNYGYTF.

This clone is a singleton in its sample. The chain joins TRBV9 to TRBJ2-5; 9 bases agree with TRBD2. Germline CDR1 and CDR2: SGDLS and YYNGEE. Trimming cost V 2 bases and J 5 bases; bases outside gene matches: 7. The CDR3 runs 15 residues. CDR3 sequence (DNA): TGTGCCAGCAGCGTGGGACTAGCTATAGTGGAGACCCAGTACTTC. Translating it yields CASSVGLAIVETQYF.

The V call is TRBV18, the J call TRBJ2-1; unclear D gene. Trimming shortened V by 0 bases and J by 4 bases, and 7 bases separated the two germline ends. Looked up from germline, CDR1 is KGHSH and CDR2 is LQKENI. This CDR3 is built from 14 residues. The CDR3 DNA reads TGTGCCAGCTCACCACCCAGGTCTTACAATGAGCAGTTCTTC. It codes for CASSPPRSYNEQFF.

V and J are TRBV28 and TRBJ2-5, with 14 nucleotides matching TRBD2. From germline, CDR1 is MDHEN and CDR2 SYDVKM. After removal of 11 bases from V and 4 bases from J, the junction contained 6 bases not matched to a gene. The CDR3 loop spans 14 amino acids. The CDR3 spells CAGGGTSGRETQYF. DNA for the CDR3: TGTGCCGGAGGGGGGACTAGCGGGAGAGAGACCCAGTACTTC.

This chain connects TRBV28 to TRBJ2-1; 7 bases line up with TRBD2. This CDR3 comprises 13 residues. The trim removed 5 bases at V and 11 bases at J, leaving 9 bases unmatched. Germline lookup yields CDR1 MDHEN and CDR2 SYDVKM. CDR3 bases: TGTGCCAGCAGTCCCCTCGGGGAGGGGAAGCAGTTCTTC. It is translated as CASSPLGEGKQFF.

CDR3 in amino acids: CASSLVSLPQETQYF. The DNA of the CDR3 is TGTGCCAGCAGTTTAGTGTCACTCCCACAAGAGACCCAGTACTTC. The genes are TRBV28 and TRBJ2-5; D gene uncertain. V was cut by 2 bases and J by 2 bases, with 12 bases left in between. The CDR3 extends over 15 amino acids. CDR1 and CDR2 from the germline V gene are MDHEN and SYDVKM. Drawing the rest from reference TRBV28 and TRBJ2-5, the complete variable domain is DVKVTQSSRYLVKRTGEKVFLECVQDMDHENMFWYRQDPGLGLRLIYFSYDVKMKEKGDIPEGYSVSREKKERFSLILESASTNQTSMYLCASSLVSLPQETQYFGPGTRLLVL.

The V call is TRBV30, the J call TRBJ2-1; D gene uncertain. The length of the CDR3 is 12 residues. The V end lost 2 bases, the J end lost 9 bases, and 11 bases lay between the germline ends. CDR1 and CDR2 from the germline V gene are GTSNPN and SVGIG (reference sequence). CDR3 loop: CAWSPLVSEQFF. In DNA form, the CDR3 reads TGTGCCTGGAGTCCGCTAGTATCTGAGCAGTTCTTC.

The chain links TRBV28 to TRBJ2-3; 8 nucleotides match TRBD1. The CDR3 has 14 amino acids. Trimming at V came to 3 bases and at J to 10 bases, leaving 9 bases not matched to a gene. Germline V gene lookup returns CDR1 MDHEN and CDR2 SYDVKM. The CDR3 DNA reads as TGTGCCAGCAGTTTTCGTCAGGGGGCCCTCCCGCAGTATTTT. As protein: CASSFRQGALPQYF.

The chain links TRBV19 to TRBJ2-7; 7 bases match TRBD1. With 1 base clipped from V and 2 bases from J, the junction kept 8 bases outside the gene matches. Germline CDR1 reads LNHDA; CDR2 reads SQIVND (reference sequence). The CDR3 length is 16 residues. The DNA for the CDR3 is TGTGCCAGTAGTATAGCCCGGACAGGCTTTCCCTACGAGCAGTACTTC. Protein sequence: CASSIARTGFPYEQYF.

The chain links TRBV7-9 to TRBJ2-5; the D gene is possibly TRBD2 (5 bases). Per the germline V gene, CDR1 is SEHNR and CDR2 is FQNEAQ (reference sequence). The CDR3 extends over 13 amino acids. The V gene lost 6 bases and the J gene lost 4 bases, with 12 bases spanning the gap. CDR3 residues: CASSRGGGETQYF. CDR3 nucleotide sequence: TGTGCCAGCAGTCGGGGTGGAGGAGAGACCCAGTACTTC.

This chain links TRBV6-6 with TRBJ1-4, with D maybe TRBD1 (5 bases). This CDR3 contains 15 residues. CDR1 MNHNY and CDR2 SVGAGI come from the germline V gene (reference sequence). Trimming removed 2 bases from V and 11 bases from J, with 18 bases in between. CDR3 bases: TGTGCCAGCAGTTACGGCCCCTCAGGGATGGATAAACTGTTTTTT. The encoded protein is CASSYGPSGMDKLFF.